This entry lists 9 T cell receptor beta chains sequenced from one sample in a study of CD8 T cells in Susac syndrome. cDNA came from roughly 0.53 to 1 ug RNA primed by random hexamers. TCRdb reprocessed the immunoSEQ multiplex PCR reads with MiXCR, giving one entry per CDR3 protein. The repertoire holds about 190,000 distinct CDR3 sequences, with 85% to 95% as singletons. Sequenced sample: CD8+ T cells from PBMCs. These receptors were taken from a human donor with Susac syndrome.

This clonotype was observed a single time. The V call is TRBV9, the J call TRBJ1-2, with D unclear. With 0 bases removed from V and 9 bases from J, the gap between germline ends came to 18 bases. Per germline, CDR1 SGDLS and CDR2 YYNGEE. The CDR3 has 15 residues. The CDR3 DNA is TGTGCCAGCAGCGTAGAGGTAGGGATTCGGCCCAGCTACACCTTC. Its protein product is CASSVEVGIRPSYTF.

The V and J genes are TRBV7-8 and TRBJ1-4; 8 bases line up with TRBD1. The junction had 4 bases not matched to a gene; V was cut back by 1 base and J by 6 bases. CDR1 is SGHVS and CDR2 is FQNEAQ in the germline V gene. This CDR3 is 15 amino acids long. The CDR3 is CASSLVLQGDEKLFF. In nucleotides, the CDR3 is TGTGCCAGCAGCTTAGTGTTACAGGGGGATGAAAAACTGTTTTTT.

This clonotype has just one count. The V and J genes are TRBV20-1 and TRBJ2-7, with a weak D call TRBD2 (7 bases). The CDR3 is 15 residues long. Germline CDR1 is DFQATT and CDR2 is SNEGSKA (reference sequence). Trimming removed 1 base from V and 1 base from J, with 14 bases in between. CDR3 sequence: CSARARGGGSYEQYF. CDR3 bases: TGCAGTGCTAGAGCGCGAGGGGGGGGATCCTACGAGCAGTACTTC.

The chain employs TRBV20-1 and TRBJ2-2; the D gene is possibly TRBD1 (6 bases). CDR1 is DFQATT, CDR2 SNEGSKA, per germline (reference sequence). V was clipped by 3 bases and J by 5 bases, with 13 bases between them. CDR3 length: 14 residues. This CDR3 is CSASEQGYTGELFF. The CDR3 region has the DNA TGCAGTGCTAGTGAACAGGGTTATACCGGGGAGCTGTTTTTT.

The chain recombines TRBV27 with TRBJ1-1; 7 nucleotides match TRBD1. Per germline, CDR1 MNHEY and CDR2 SMNVEV (reference sequence). The CDR3 extends over 14 amino acids. CDR3 sequence reads: CVDSGQPKNTEAFF. The CDR3 DNA sequence: TGTGTGGACTCGGGACAGCCGAAGAACACTGAAGCTTTCTTT.

This clonotype was counted once. V usage is TRBV4-2 and J usage is TRBJ2-3, with 9 bases lining up with TRBD2. The CDR3 loop spans 17 amino acids. Per germline, CDR1 LGHNA and CDR2 YNFKEQ. V shed 0 bases, J shed 1 base, and the junction held 5 bases outside the gene matches. The CDR3 protein is CASSQDWASGGTDTQYF. The DNA for the CDR3 is TGTGCCAGCAGCCAAGATTGGGCTAGCGGGGGCACAGATACGCAGTATTTT.

V and J are TRBV2 and TRBJ1-2, with D perhaps matching TRBD1 (6 bases). CDR3 length: 14 residues. CDR1 and CDR2 from the germline V gene are SNHLY and FYNNEI. Trimming pared 6 bases from V and 3 bases from J, leaving 14 bases between. The CDR3 sequence: CASRPQGNDYGYTF. The CDR3 region has the DNA TGTGCCAGCAGGCCACAGGGTAACGACTATGGCTACACCTTC. The variable domain in full, completed from reference TRBV2 and TRBJ1-2, reads EPEVTQTPSHQVTQMGQEVILRCVPISNHLYFYWYRQILGQKVEFLVSFYNNEISEKSEIFDDQFSVERPDGSNFTLKIRSTKLEDSAMYFCASRPQGNDYGYTFGSGTRLTVV.

This clonotype was recorded once. V is TRBV12-3 or TRBV12-4 and J is TRBJ2-5; TRBD1 agrees at 8 bases. The CDR3 covers 15 residues. The ends lost 2 bases at V and 4 bases at J; junction bases unmatched: 6. In DNA form, the CDR3 reads TGTGCCAGCAGTTTATCAGCAGGGGGCGGAGAGACCCAGTACTTC. This gives the protein CASSLSAGGGETQYF.

This chain connects TRBV30 to TRBJ1-5; 7 nucleotides line up with TRBD1. V was pared by 7 bases and J by 6 bases, with 12 bases of the junction left unmatched. CDR1 GTSNPN and CDR2 SVGIG come from the germline V gene (reference sequence). The CDR3 extends over 14 amino acids. The CDR3 DNA reads TGTGCCTACGCCGAAGGGGGCGCGAGTCAGCCCCAGCATTTT. Amino acid sequence: CAYAEGGASQPQHF. Filled out from reference TRBV30 and TRBJ1-5, the complete variable domain reads SQTIHQWPATLVQPVGSPLSLECTVEGTSNPNLYWYRQAAGRGLQLLFYSVGIGQISSEVPQNLSASRPQDRQFILSSKKLLLSDSGFYLCAYAEGGASQPQHFGDGTRLSIL.